The T cell receptor (beta chain) described here comes from a study of graft-versus-host responses after intestinal transplantation. Study-wide results and caveats: Recipient-marrow GvH clones were detected, some having first appeared in ileum or blood. Early post-transplant declines in HvG were associated with peak levels of circulating GvH clones.

Repertoires were generated with immunoSEQ multiplex PCR, while TCRdb's copy carries only in-frame clones and drops some. The top ten hold around 5.8% of the sample, which has tens of thousands of clones, under 95% seen once. Concerning this clone: Its antigen is still unknown.

This CDR3 contains 13 residues. V dropped 1 base and J dropped 5 bases, with 6 bases sitting between them. Per the germline V gene, CDR1 is MNHNS and CDR2 is SASEGT. The sequenced sample was unstimulated CD8+ T cells sorted from spleen or lymph node cells, obtained before intestinal transplant. The TCR sequence derives from a human donor who received an intestinal transplant. The rearrangement joins TRBV6-1 to TRBJ1-3; D unresolved. CDR3 sequence: CASSEDNRNTIYF. For the CDR3, the DNA is TGTGCCAGCAGTGAAGATAATAGAAACACCATATATTTT.